This T cell receptor beta chain was recovered during a study of cytomegalovirus exposure and HLA in healthy donors. General study results and limits: Per a later analysis, HLA-associated TCR beta chains showed more clonal expansion than other, equally common TCR beta chains. Highly shared variants forming one cluster were likely a sequencing artifact. Data from an earlier analysis indicated that most TCR beta V segments were productive either about 90% or about 30% of the time.

The ends were cut back, 4 bases at V and 1 base at J, with 10 bases in the middle. CDR3 length equals 14 residues. From germline, CDR1 is MGHRA and CDR2 YSYEKL. As regards this clone: Its antigen is unidentified.

Vbeta (60) and Jbeta (13) primers were used in the PCR. In the study's own analysis: An analysis that came later counted tens of millions of unique TCR beta chains, about 10 million shared. The method was immunoSEQ multiplex PCR; TCRdb's version includes in-frame clones alone and lacks a portion of them. From that table come the V and J calls and clone size; the DNA was used to work out D and trimming. The table records under 200,000 clones, around three quarters of them present only once. The TCR sequence derives from a man aged 50-59 years in good health and CMV-seropositive. This rearrangement joins TRBV4-1 to TRBJ1-1; D perhaps matches TRBD1 (6 bases). Input material: PBMCs. CDR3 sequence (DNA): TGCGCCAGCAGCCCAACGACAGGGAACACTGAAGCTTTCTTT. It encodes CASSPTTGNTEAFF.